This paragraph covers one T cell receptor (beta chain) sequence. The record originates from a study of blood T cell repertoires in COVID-19. In the authors' methods: Using reference gene primer amplification, nucleated cell counts were estimated. Repertoires were generated with immunoSEQ multiplex PCR, while TCRdb's copy carries only in-frame clones and drops some. V and J calls and clone size are given by that table; D and trimming were obtained from the DNA. In the table there are around 260,000 clones, about nine tenths of which are singletons. Sequencing was carried out using peripheral blood. The sequence derives from a middle-aged woman who had recovered from COVID-19.

Here the CDR3 DNA reads TGTGCCAGCAGCTTATCCCCAGAAAAGAACACTGAAGCTTTCTTT. Protein product: CASSLSPEKNTEAFF. This chain joins TRBV7-9 and TRBJ1-1, with D unresolved. Germline lookup yields CDR1 SEHNR and CDR2 FQNEAQ (reference sequence). Trimming took off 2 bases at V and 1 base at J, with 11 bases between the two ends. The CDR3 sequence is 15 residues long.